This passage covers 4 T cell receptor beta chains from one sample sequenced in a study of cytomegalovirus exposure and HLA in healthy donors. In the PCR, 60 Vbeta and 13 Jbeta primers were used. Measured with immunoSEQ multiplex PCR; TCRdb has only the in-frame clones, and not every one. The sample yields some 150,000 clones, 64% seen once. The sample taken for sequencing was PBMCs. The receptor source for this set is a woman aged 25 to 39 in good health and CMV-seropositive.

This clone was seen a handful of times. The J gene is TRBJ1-2, the V gene TRBV18; TRBD1 might be the D (6 bases). The length of the CDR3 is 14 residues. Trimming pared 5 bases from V and 0 bases from J, leaving 10 bases between. Germline CDR1 reads KGHSH; CDR2 reads LQKENI. The CDR3, as DNA: TGTGCCAGCTCAGAGGACAGTGCTAACTATGGCTACACCTTC. It codes for CASSEDSANYGYTF.

This clone was seen only once. The rearrangement joins TRBV28 to TRBJ1-6; D uncertain. V was pared by 4 bases and J by 7 bases, with 11 bases between. The CDR3 loop spans 14 amino acids. Germline V gene data show CDR1 as MDHEN and CDR2 as SYDVKM. This CDR3 reads CASSWPGGNSPLHF. The CDR3 bases are TGTGCCAGCAGTTGGCCAGGAGGAAATTCACCCCTCCACTTT.

Comments on this clone: Other DNA variants within this sample encode the same CDR3. The genes are TRBV30 and TRBJ2-6; the match to TRBD2 covers 11 bases. CDR1 and CDR2 from the germline V gene are GTSNPN and SVGIG (reference sequence). The CDR3 is 16 residues long. The V segment lost 5 bases and the J segment 4 bases; nucleotides outside the gene matches: 7. The CDR3 DNA sequence: TGTGCCTGGGGATTAGCGGGAGGGCCCGGGGCCAACGTCCTGACTTTC. Its translation is CAWGLAGGPGANVLTF.

The chain couples TRBV5-4 to TRBJ2-5; D may be TRBD1 (6 bases). This CDR3 region has 13 residues. CDR1 and CDR2 from the germline V gene are SGHNT and YYREEE (reference sequence). With 3 bases removed from V and 2 bases from J, the gap between germline ends came to 8 bases. CDR3 DNA sequence: TGTGCCAGCAGCTCGGACAGACAAGAGACCCAGTACTTC. Amino acid sequence: CASSSDRQETQYF.